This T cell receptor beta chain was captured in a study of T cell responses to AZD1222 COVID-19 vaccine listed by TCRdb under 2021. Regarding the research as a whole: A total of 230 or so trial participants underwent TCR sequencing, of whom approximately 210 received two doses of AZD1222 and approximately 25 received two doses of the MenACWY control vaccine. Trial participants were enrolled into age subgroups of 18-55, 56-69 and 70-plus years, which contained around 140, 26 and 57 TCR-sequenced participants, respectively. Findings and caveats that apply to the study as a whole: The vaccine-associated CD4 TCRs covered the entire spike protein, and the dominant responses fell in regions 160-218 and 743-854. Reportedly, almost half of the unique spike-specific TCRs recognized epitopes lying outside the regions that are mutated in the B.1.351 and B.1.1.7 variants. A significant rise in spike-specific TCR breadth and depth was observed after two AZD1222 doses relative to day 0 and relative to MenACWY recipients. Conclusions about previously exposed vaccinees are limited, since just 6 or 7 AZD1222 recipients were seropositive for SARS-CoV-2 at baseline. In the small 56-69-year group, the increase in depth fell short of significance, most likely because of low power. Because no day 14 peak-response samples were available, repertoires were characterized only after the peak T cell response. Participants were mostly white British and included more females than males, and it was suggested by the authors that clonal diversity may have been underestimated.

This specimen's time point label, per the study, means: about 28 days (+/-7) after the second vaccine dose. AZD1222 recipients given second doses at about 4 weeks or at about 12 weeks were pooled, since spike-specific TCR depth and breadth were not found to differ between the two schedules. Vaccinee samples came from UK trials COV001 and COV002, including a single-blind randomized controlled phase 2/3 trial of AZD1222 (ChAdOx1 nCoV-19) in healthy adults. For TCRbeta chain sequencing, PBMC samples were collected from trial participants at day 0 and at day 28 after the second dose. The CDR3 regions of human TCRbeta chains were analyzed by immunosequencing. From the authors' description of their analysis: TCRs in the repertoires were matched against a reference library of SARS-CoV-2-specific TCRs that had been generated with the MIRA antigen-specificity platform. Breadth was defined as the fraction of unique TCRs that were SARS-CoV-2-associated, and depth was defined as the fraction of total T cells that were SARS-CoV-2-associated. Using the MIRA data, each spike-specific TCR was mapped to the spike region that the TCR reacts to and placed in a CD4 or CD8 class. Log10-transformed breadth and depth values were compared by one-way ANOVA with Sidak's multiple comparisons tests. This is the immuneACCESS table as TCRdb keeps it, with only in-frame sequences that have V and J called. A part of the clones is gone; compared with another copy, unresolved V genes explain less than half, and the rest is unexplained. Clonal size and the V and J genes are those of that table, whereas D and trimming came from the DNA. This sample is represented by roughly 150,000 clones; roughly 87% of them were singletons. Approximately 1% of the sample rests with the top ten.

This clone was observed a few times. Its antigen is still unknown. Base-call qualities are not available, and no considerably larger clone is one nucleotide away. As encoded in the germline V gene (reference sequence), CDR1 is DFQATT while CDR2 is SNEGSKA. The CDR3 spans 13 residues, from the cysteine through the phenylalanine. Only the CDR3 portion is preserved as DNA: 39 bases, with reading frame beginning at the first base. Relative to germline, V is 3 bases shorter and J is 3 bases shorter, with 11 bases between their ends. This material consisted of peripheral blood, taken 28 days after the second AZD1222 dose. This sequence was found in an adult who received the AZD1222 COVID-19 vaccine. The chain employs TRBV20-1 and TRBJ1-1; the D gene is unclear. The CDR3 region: CSASQSRYTEAFF. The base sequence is TGCAGTGCTAGTCAGTCGAGGTACACTGAAGCTTTCTTT.